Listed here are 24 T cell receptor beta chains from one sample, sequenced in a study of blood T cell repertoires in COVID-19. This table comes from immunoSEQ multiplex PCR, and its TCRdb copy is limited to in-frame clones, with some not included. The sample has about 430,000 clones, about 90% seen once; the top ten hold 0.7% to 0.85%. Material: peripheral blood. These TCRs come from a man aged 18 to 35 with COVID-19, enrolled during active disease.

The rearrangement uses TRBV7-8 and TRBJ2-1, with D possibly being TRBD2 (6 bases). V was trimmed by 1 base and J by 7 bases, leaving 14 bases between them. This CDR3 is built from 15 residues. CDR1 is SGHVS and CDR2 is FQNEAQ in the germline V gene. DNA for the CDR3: TGTGCCAGCAGCTTAGATAGGCTCGGAGGGAATGAGCAGTTCTTC. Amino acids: CASSLDRLGGNEQFF.

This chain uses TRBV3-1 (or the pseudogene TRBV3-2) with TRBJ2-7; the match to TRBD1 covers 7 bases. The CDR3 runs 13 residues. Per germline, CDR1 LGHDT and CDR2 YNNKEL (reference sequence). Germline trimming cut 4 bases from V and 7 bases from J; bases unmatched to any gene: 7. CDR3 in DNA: TGTGCCAGCAGCCCAATGGACAGGCGGGAGCAGTACTTC. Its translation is CASSPMDRREQYF.

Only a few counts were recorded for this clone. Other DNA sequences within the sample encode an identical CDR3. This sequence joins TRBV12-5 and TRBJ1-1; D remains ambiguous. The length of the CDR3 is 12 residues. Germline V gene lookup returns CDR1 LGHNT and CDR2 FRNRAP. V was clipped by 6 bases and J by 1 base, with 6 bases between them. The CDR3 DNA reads TGTGCTAGTGGCCTCAGGAACACTGAAGCTTTCTTT. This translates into CASGLRNTEAFF. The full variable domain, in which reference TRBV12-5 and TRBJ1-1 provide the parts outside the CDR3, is DARVTQTPRHKVTEMGQEVTMRCQPILGHNTVFWYRQTMMQGLELLAYFRNRAPLDDSGMPKDRFSAEMPDATLATLKIQPSEPRDSAVYFCASGLRNTEAFFGQGTRLTVV.

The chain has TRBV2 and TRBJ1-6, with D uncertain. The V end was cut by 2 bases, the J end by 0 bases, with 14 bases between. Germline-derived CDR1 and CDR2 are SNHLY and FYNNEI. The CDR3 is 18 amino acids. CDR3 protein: CASSEKTDESSYNSPLHF. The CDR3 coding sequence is TGTGCCAGCAGTGAAAAAACAGACGAGAGCTCCTATAATTCACCCCTCCACTTT.

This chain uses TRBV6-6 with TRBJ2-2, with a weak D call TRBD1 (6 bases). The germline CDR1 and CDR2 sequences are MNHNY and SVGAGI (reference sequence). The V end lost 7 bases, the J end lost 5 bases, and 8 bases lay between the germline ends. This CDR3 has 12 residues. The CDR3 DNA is TGTGCCAGCAAACAGGGTACCGGGGAGCTGTTTTTT. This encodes CASKQGTGELFF.

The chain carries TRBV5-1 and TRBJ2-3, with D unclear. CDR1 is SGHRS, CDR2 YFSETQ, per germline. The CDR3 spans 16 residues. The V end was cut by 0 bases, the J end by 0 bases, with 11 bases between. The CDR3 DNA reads TGCGCCAGCAGCTTGGCCGTTTCCACTAGCACAGATACGCAGTATTTT. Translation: CASSLAVSTSTDTQYF.

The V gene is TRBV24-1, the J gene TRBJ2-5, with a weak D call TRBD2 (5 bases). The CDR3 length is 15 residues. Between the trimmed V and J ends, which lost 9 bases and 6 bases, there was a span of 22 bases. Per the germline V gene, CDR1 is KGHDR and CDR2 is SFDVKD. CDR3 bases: TGTGCCACCGCTGAGACGGGATCAAGATCTAAGACCCAGTACTTC. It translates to CATAETGSRSKTQYF.

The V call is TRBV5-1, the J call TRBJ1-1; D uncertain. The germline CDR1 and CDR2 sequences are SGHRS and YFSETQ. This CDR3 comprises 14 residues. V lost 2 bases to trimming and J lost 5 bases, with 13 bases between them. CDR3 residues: CASSLWTLQTEAFF. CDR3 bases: TGCGCCAGCAGCTTATGGACTCTCCAGACTGAAGCTTTCTTT.

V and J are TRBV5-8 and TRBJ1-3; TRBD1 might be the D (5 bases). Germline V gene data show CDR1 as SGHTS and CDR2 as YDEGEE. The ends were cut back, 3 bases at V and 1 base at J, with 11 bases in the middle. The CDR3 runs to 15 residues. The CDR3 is CASSSSGASGNTIYF. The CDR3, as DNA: TGTGCCAGCAGCTCGAGCGGGGCTTCTGGAAACACCATATATTTT.

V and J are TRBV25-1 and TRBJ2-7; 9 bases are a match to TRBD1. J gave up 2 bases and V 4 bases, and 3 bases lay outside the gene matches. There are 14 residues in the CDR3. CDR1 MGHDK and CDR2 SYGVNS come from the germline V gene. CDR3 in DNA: TGTGCCAGCAGTGGATGGACAGGGGCCTACGAGCAGTACTTC. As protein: CASSGWTGAYEQYF.

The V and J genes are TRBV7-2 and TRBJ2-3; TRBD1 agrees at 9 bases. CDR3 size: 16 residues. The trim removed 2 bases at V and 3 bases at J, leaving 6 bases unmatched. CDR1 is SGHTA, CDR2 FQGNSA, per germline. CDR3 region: CASSLRTGADTDTQYF. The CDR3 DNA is TGTGCCAGCAGCTTAAGGACAGGGGCCGATACAGATACGCAGTATTTT.

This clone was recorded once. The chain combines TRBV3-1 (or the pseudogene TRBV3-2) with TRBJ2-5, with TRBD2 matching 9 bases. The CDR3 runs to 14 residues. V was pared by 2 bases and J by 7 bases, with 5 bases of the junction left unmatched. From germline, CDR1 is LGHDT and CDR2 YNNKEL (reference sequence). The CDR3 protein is CASSQSSGGGTQYF. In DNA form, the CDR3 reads TGTGCCAGCAGCCAAAGTAGCGGGGGAGGGACCCAGTACTTC.

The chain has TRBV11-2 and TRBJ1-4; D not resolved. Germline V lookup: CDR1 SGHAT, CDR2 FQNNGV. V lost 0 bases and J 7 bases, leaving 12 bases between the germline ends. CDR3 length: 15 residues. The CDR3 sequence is CASSLEFSGSEKLFF. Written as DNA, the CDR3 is TGTGCCAGCAGCTTAGAGTTTTCCGGGAGTGAAAAACTGTTTTTT.

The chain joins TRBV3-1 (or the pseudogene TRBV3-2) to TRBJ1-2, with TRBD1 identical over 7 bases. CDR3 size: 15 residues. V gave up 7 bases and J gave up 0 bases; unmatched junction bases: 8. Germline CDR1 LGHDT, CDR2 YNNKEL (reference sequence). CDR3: CASTNRGIANYGYTF. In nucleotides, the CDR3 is TGTGCCAGCACCAACAGGGGTATAGCTAACTATGGCTACACCTTC.

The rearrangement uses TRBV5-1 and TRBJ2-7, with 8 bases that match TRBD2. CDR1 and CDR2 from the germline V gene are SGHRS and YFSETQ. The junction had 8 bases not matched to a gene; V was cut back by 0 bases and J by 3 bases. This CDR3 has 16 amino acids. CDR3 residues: CASSLEWRGAGYEQYF. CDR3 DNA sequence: TGCGCCAGCAGCTTGGAATGGCGGGGGGCCGGCTACGAGCAGTACTTC.

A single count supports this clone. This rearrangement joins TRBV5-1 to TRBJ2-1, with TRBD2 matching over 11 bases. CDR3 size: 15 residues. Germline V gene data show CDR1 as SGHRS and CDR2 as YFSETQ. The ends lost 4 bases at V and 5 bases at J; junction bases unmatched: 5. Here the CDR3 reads CASSTGTSGNNEQFF. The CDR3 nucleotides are TGCGCCAGCAGCACCGGGACTAGCGGAAACAATGAGCAGTTCTTC.

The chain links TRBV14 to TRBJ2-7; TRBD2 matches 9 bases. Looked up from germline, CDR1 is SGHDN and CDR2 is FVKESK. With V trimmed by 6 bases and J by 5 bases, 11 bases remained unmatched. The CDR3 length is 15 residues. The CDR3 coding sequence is TGTGCCAGCAGTTTCGTAGCGGGAGTACATCACGAGCAGTACTTC. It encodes CASSFVAGVHHEQYF. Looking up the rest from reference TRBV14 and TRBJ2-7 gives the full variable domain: EAGVTQFPSHSVIEKGQTVTLRCDPISGHDNLYWYRRVMGKEIKFLLHFVKESKQDESGMPNNRFLAERTGGTYSTLKVQPAELEDSGVYFCASSFVAGVHHEQYFGPGTRLTVT.

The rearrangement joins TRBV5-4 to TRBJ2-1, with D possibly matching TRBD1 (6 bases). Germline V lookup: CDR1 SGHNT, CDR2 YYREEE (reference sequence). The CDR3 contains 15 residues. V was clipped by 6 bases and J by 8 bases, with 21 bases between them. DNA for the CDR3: TGTGCCAGCAACCAGGGGACGAACAGCATCCATGAGCAGTTCTTC. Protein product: CASNQGTNSIHEQFF.

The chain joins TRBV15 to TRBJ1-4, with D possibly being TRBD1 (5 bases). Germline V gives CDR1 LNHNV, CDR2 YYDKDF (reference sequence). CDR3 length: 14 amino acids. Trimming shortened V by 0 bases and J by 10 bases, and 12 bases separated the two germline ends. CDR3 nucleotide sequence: TGTGCCACCAGCAGAGATGGGGCATCGCGAAAACTGTTTTTT. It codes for CATSRDGASRKLFF.

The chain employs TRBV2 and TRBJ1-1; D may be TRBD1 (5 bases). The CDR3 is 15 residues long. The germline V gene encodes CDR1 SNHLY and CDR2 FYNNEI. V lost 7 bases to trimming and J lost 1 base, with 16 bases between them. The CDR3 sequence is CASIWFLGGNTEAFF. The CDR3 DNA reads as TGTGCCAGCATCTGGTTCTTGGGGGGGAACACTGAAGCTTTCTTT.

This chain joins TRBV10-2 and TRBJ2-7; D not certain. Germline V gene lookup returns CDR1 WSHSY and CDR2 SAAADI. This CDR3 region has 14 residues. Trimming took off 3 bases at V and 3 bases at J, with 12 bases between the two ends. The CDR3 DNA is TGCGCCAGCAGTGACCTTGGCTTTGGCTACGAGCAGTACTTC. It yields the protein CASSDLGFGYEQYF.

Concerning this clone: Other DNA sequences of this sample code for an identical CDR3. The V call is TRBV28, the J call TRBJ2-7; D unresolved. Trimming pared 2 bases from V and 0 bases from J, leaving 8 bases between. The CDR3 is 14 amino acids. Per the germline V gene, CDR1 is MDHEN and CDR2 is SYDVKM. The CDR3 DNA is TGTGCCAGCAGTTTAGGCGGCACCTCCTACGAGCAGTACTTC. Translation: CASSLGGTSYEQYF.

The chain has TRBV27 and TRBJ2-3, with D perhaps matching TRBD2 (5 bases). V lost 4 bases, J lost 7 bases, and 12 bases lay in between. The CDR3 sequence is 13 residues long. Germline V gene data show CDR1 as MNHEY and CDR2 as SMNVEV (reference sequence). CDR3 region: CASSSPGGHTQYF. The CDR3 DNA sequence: TGTGCCAGCAGTTCTCCGGGCGGGCATACGCAGTATTTT.

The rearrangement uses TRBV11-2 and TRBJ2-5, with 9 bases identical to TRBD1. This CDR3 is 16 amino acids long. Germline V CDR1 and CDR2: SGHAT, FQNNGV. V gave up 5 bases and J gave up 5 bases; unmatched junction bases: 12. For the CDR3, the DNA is TGTGCCAGCAGCCTCACCGGGACAGGGTTTTGGGAGACCCAGTACTTC. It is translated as CASSLTGTGFWETQYF.